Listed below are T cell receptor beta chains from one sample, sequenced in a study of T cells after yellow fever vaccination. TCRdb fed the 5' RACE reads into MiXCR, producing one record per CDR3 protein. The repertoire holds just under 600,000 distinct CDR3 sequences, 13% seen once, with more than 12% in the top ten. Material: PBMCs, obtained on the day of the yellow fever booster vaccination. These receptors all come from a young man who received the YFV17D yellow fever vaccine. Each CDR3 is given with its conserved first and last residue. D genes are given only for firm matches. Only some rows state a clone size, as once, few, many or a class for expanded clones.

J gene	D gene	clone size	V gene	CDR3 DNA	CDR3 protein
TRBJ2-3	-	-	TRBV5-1	TGCGCCAGCAGCTTGGCCGGAGGGGGCGAATTGTATTTT	CASSLAGGGELYF
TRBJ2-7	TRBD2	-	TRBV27	TGTGCCAGCAGTCGTAGCGGGAGCCGCGAGCAGTACTTC	CASSRSGSREQYF
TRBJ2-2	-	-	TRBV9	TGTGCCAGCAGCGTGGATGGAACCGGGGAGCTGTTTTTT	CASSVDGTGELFF
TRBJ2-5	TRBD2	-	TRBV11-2	TGTGCCAGCAGCTTAGAGTCCCATGAGCGGGGGAAAGAGACCCAGTACTTC	CASSLESHERGKETQYF
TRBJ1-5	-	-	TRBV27	TGTGCCAGCAGTTTCTCCCCTTATGGCAATCAGCCCCAGCATTTT	CASSFSPYGNQPQHF
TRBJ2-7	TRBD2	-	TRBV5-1	TGCGCCAGCAGCTGGCTAGCGGGAGGTTCCTACGAGCAGTACTTC	CASSWLAGGSYEQYF
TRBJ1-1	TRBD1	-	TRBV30	TGTGCCTGGAGTGTACTGGGACAGGGCCCTGGGAGATTT	CAWSVLGQGPGRF
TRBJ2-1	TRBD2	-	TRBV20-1	TGCAGTGCTACTCCGACTAGCGGGACGTACAATGAGCAGTTCTTC	CSATPTSGTYNEQFF
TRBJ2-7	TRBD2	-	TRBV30	TGTGCCTTAAAGAGGTCTAGCGGGACCTACGAGCAGTACTTC	CALKRSSGTYEQYF
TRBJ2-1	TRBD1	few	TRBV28	TGTGCCAGCAGTTTGAGGGGGCCCTCTGAGCAGTTCTTC	CASSLRGPSEQFF
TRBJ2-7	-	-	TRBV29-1	TGCAGCGCACTTAATTCCAACGAGCAGTACTTC	CSALNSNEQYF
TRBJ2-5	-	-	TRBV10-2	TGCGCCAGCAGTGAAGGAGGGGGACAAGAGACCCAGTACTTC	CASSEGGGQETQYF
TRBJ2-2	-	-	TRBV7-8	TGTGCCAGCAGCCACTTAGCGTTGAACACCGGGGAGCTGTTTTTT	CASSHLALNTGELFF
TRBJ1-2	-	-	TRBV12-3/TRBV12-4	TGTGCCAGCTGGGACGTTTACTATGGCTACACCTTC	CASWDVYYGYTF
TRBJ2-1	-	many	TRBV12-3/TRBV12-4	TGTGCCAGCAGTTTAGGACTTCACTACAATGAGCAGTTCTTC	CASSLGLHYNEQFF
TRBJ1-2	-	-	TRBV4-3	TGCGCCAGCAGCCAAGATGCAGAGTTCTATGGCTACACCTTC	CASSQDAEFYGYTF
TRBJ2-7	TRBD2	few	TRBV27	TGTGCCAGCAAAACTTATAGCGGGGTCTCCTACGAGCAGTACTTC	CASKTYSGVSYEQYF
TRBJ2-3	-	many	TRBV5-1	TGCGCCAGCAGCTTGGCTGAAGCGACAGATACGCAGTATTTT	CASSLAEATDTQYF
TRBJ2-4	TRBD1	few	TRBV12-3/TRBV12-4	TGTGCCAGCAGTCCCCGGGACAGATCGAACATTCAGTACTTC	CASSPRDRSNIQYF
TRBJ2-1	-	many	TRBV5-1	TGCGCCAGCAGCTTAGAGGGAGAAGCCTATGATGAGCAGTTCTTC	CASSLEGEAYDEQFF
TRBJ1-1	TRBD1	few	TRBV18	TGTGCCAGCTCACGGGGACAGGCCGGGAACACTGAAGCTTTCTTT	CASSRGQAGNTEAFF
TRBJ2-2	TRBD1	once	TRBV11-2	TGTGCCAGCAGCTTAGTAACGCCGGGACAGGGGGCGGTCGGGGAGCTGTTTTTT	CASSLVTPGQGAVGELFF
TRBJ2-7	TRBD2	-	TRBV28	TGTGCCAGCAGGAAACGAGCGGGAGGCTACGAGCAGTACTTC	CASRKRAGGYEQYF
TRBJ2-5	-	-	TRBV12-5	TGTGCTAGTGGTCCAATGATTGGGGGATCAGTGTTGGGGGAGACCCAGTACTTC	CASGPMIGGSVLGETQYF
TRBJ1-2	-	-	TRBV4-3	TGCGCCAGCAGCGGGCAATTTAAGACATCCTCTTCTGGAGGCTACACCTTC	CASSGQFKTSSSGGYTF
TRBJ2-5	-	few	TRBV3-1	TGTGCCAGCAGCCCCTCGAAGAGGGGGGAGACCCAGTACTTC	CASSPSKRGETQYF
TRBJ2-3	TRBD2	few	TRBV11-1	TGTGCCAGCAGCTTAGGGCCGGGACTAGCGGTGGGAGCAGATACGCAGTATTTT	CASSLGPGLAVGADTQYF
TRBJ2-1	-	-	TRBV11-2	TGTGCCAGCAGCTTAAGACTAGATTCCAATGAGCAGTTCTTC	CASSLRLDSNEQFF
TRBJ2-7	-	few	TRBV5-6	TGTGCCAGCAGCTTGGGGGGCCCCCTCTCCTACGAGCAGTACTTC	CASSLGGPLSYEQYF
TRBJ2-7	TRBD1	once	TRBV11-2	TGTGCCAGCAGCTCAGGACAGGGGGCTACCTACGAGCAGTACTTC	CASSSGQGATYEQYF
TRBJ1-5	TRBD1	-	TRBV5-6	TGTGCCAGCAGCTGGGGGACAGGGCAAAATCAGCCCCAGCATTTT	CASSWGTGQNQPQHF
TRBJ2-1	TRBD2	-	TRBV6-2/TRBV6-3	TGTGCCAGCAGCGTAGGGACTAGCCAGTTCTTC	CASSVGTSQFF
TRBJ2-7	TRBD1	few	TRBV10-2	TGCGCCAGCAGTTCCGGGACAGGGATAGCCGAGACACCCCAGAGACCCTACGAGCAGTACTTC	CASSSGTGIAETPQRPYEQYF
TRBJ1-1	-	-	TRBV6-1	TGTGCCAGCAGTCTCCTCTATCGAAGAGGCGAAGCTTTCTTT	CASSLLYRRGEAFF
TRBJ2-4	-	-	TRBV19	TGTGCCAGTAGTACCCATACTGGACTCAGTGAAGGGGACATTCAGTACTTC	CASSTHTGLSEGDIQYF
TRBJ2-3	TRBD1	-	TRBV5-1	TGCGCCAGCAGCTGGACAGGCCCCGCCGTCACAGATACGCAGTATTTT	CASSWTGPAVTDTQYF
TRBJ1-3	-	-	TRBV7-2	TGTGCCAGCAGCTTACGCGGCAGGGGTAACTCTGGAAACACCATATATTTT	CASSLRGRGNSGNTIYF
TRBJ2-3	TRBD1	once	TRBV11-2	TGTGCCAGCAGCTCGTCGACAGGGACGAATACGCAGTATTTT	CASSSSTGTNTQYF
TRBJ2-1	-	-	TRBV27	TGTGCCAGCAGTCACCGGGACGTACAGTTCTTC	CASSHRDVQFF
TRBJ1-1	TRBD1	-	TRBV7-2	TGTGCCAGCAGCTTAGTTCAGGGGGCGGGTACTGAAGCTTTCTTT	CASSLVQGAGTEAFF
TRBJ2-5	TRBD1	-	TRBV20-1	TGCAGTGCTGACGGACAGGGGGAGACCCAGTACTTC	CSADGQGETQYF
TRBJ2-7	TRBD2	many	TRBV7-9	TGTGCCAGCAGCTTAGTGGCGGGAGGGCCCGGGTACGAGCAGTACTTC	CASSLVAGGPGYEQYF
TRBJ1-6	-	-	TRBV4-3	TGCGCCAGCAGCCCCCGGGACATTAATTCACCCCTCCACTTT	CASSPRDINSPLHF
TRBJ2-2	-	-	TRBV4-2	TGTGCCAGCAGCCAACAGGGGCAAACCGGGGAGCTGTTTTTT	CASSQQGQTGELFF
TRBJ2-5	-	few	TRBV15	TGTGCCACCAGCAGACCGACTAAAGAGACCCAGTACTTC	CATSRPTKETQYF
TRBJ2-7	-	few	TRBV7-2	TGTGCCAGCAGCTTTGGGGCAGCCACGGGGTATCCCTACGAGCAGTACTTC	CASSFGAATGYPYEQYF
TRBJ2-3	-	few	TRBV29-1	TGCAGCGCCTCTGTTCGGGGGACTAGCACAGATACGCAGTATTTT	CSASVRGTSTDTQYF
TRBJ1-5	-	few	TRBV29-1	TGCAGCGTTGGAGCAGGGGAAAGCAATCAGCCCCAGCATTTT	CSVGAGESNQPQHF
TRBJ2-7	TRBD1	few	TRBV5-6	TGTGCCAGCAGCTGGAGGACAGGAAGCTCCTACGAGCAGTACTTC	CASSWRTGSSYEQYF
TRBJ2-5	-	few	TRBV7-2	TGTGCCAGCAGCCATCACCGGGCCCAGGGGGAGACCCAGTACTTC	CASSHHRAQGETQYF
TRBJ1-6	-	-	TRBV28	TGTGCCAGCAGCGTCCAAAGCTCCTATAATTCACCCCTCCACTTT	CASSVQSSYNSPLHF
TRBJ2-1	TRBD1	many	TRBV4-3	TGCGCCAGCAGCCAAGATCCCGGGACAGGGTACAATGAGCAGTTCTTC	CASSQDPGTGYNEQFF
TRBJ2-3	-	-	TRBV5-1	TGCGCCAGCAGCTTGTGGGGCGGTTACACAGATACGCAGTATTTT	CASSLWGGYTDTQYF